A selection of T cell receptor beta chains follows, all from one sample in a study of blood T cell repertoires in COVID-19. The method was immunoSEQ multiplex PCR; TCRdb's version includes in-frame clones alone and lacks a portion of them. Among a few hundred thousand clones, roughly nine tenths were seen once, and the ten largest hold 9.5% to 15%. Source material: peripheral blood. Receptors were obtained from a woman younger than 30 who had recovered from COVID-19. Both conserved end residues are part of each CDR3. D genes are given only for firm matches. Expanded clones are given a class, and other clones once, few, many or no size at all.

d_call: .; clone_size: .; j_call: TRBJ2-2; v_call: TRBV4-3; cdr3_aa: CASSQELSSVSGELFF; cdr3_nt: TGCGCCAGCAGCCAAGAACTCTCTAGCGTCTCCGGGGAGCTGTTTTTT
d_call: .; clone_size: .; j_call: TRBJ1-1; v_call: TRBV6-2/TRBV6-3; cdr3_aa: CASSYPGRGDTEAFF; cdr3_nt: TGTGCCAGCAGTTACCCGGGGCGCGGGGACACTGAAGCTTTCTTT
d_call: TRBD1; clone_size: once; j_call: TRBJ2-7; v_call: TRBV18; cdr3_aa: CASSPGQSYEQYF; cdr3_nt: TGTGCCAGCTCACCGGGACAGTCCTACGAGCAGTACTTC
d_call: TRBD1; clone_size: .; j_call: TRBJ1-2; v_call: TRBV10-3; cdr3_aa: CAIRRPGQGRGDGYTF; cdr3_nt: TGTGCCATCAGAAGACCGGGACAGGGGCGCGGAGATGGCTACACCTTC
d_call: .; clone_size: .; j_call: TRBJ2-7; v_call: TRBV11-2; cdr3_aa: CASSLLIYEQYF; cdr3_nt: TGTGCCAGCAGCTTACTTATATACGAGCAGTACTTC
d_call: TRBD2; clone_size: .; j_call: TRBJ2-5; v_call: TRBV3-1/TRBV3-2; cdr3_aa: CASSQLAGEETQYF; cdr3_nt: TGTGCCAGCAGCCAGTTAGCGGGAGAAGAGACCCAGTACTTC
d_call: TRBD1; clone_size: .; j_call: TRBJ1-2; v_call: TRBV4-3; cdr3_aa: CASSQDGGQGEGYTF; cdr3_nt: TGCGCCAGCAGCCAAGACGGAGGCCAGGGGGAAGGCTACACCTTC
d_call: TRBD2; clone_size: .; j_call: TRBJ2-1; v_call: TRBV6-5; cdr3_aa: CASSIAGVHEQFF; cdr3_nt: TGTGCCAGCAGTATAGCGGGAGTACATGAGCAGTTCTTC
d_call: .; clone_size: .; j_call: TRBJ2-5; v_call: TRBV27; cdr3_aa: CASSLVGALDQETQYF; cdr3_nt: TGTGCCAGCAGTTTAGTGGGGGCCCTAGACCAAGAGACCCAGTACTTC
d_call: TRBD2; clone_size: .; j_call: TRBJ2-3; v_call: TRBV6-2/TRBV6-3; cdr3_aa: CASSYSTVEGGPGTNTDTQYF; cdr3_nt: TGTGCCAGCAGTTACTCGACGGTGGAGGGAGGGCCCGGCACCAACACAGATACGCAGTATTTT
d_call: .; clone_size: once; j_call: TRBJ1-1; v_call: TRBV25-1; cdr3_aa: CASSVNTDGRATEAFF; cdr3_nt: TGTGCCAGCAGTGTTAACACCGACGGGAGGGCCACTGAAGCTTTCTTT
d_call: .; clone_size: .; j_call: TRBJ2-5; v_call: TRBV20-1; cdr3_aa: CSASSGAIETQYF; cdr3_nt: TGCAGTGCTAGTTCAGGGGCGATTGAGACCCAGTACTTC
d_call: TRBD1; clone_size: .; j_call: TRBJ1-1; v_call: TRBV6-1; cdr3_aa: CASSEAGDRDIFAEAFF; cdr3_nt: TGTGCCAGCAGTGAAGCGGGGGACAGGGATATTTTCGCTGAAGCTTTCTTT
d_call: .; clone_size: .; j_call: TRBJ1-2; v_call: TRBV30; cdr3_aa: CAWIPLPRGGYTF; cdr3_nt: TGTGCCTGGATTCCCCTTCCTCGGGGTGGCTACACCTTC
d_call: TRBD1; clone_size: .; j_call: TRBJ1-2; v_call: TRBV27; cdr3_aa: CASSFTRTGPGYGYTF; cdr3_nt: TGTGCCAGCAGTTTTACCCGGACAGGCCCAGGCTATGGCTACACCTTC
d_call: .; clone_size: few; j_call: TRBJ2-6; v_call: TRBV9; cdr3_aa: CASSVISGANVLTF; cdr3_nt: TGTGCCAGCAGCGTAATATCTGGGGCCAACGTCCTGACTTTC
d_call: .; clone_size: few; j_call: TRBJ1-5; v_call: TRBV6-2/TRBV6-3; cdr3_aa: CASSPFPTEYSNQPQHF; cdr3_nt: TGTGCCAGCAGCCCCTTCCCAACAGAGTATAGCAATCAGCCCCAGCATTTT
d_call: .; clone_size: .; j_call: TRBJ2-6; v_call: TRBV19; cdr3_aa: CASSIGMGLSGANVLTF; cdr3_nt: TGTGCCAGTAGTATAGGGATGGGGCTCTCTGGGGCCAACGTCCTGACTTTC
d_call: TRBD2; clone_size: .; j_call: TRBJ2-7; v_call: TRBV27; cdr3_aa: CASIGTSGAYEQYF; cdr3_nt: TGTGCCAGCATCGGGACTAGCGGGGCCTACGAGCAGTACTTC
d_call: TRBD2; clone_size: once; j_call: TRBJ2-3; v_call: TRBV5-1; cdr3_aa: CASSFSASGSGTDTQYF; cdr3_nt: TGCGCCAGCAGCTTTTCGGCTAGCGGGAGTGGCACAGATACGCAGTATTTT
d_call: TRBD1; clone_size: .; j_call: TRBJ1-4; v_call: TRBV4-3; cdr3_aa: CASSQDAGGSGEKLFF; cdr3_nt: TGCGCCAGCAGCCAAGACGCAGGGGGGTCCGGTGAAAAACTGTTTTTT
d_call: .; clone_size: .; j_call: TRBJ2-1; v_call: TRBV27; cdr3_aa: CASSVRAALQYNEQFF; cdr3_nt: TGTGCCAGCAGTGTGAGAGCGGCCTTACAATACAATGAGCAGTTCTTC
d_call: .; clone_size: few; j_call: TRBJ2-7; v_call: TRBV2; cdr3_aa: CASSGQIRSTGEQYF; cdr3_nt: TGTGCCAGCAGTGGCCAAATTAGGAGTACCGGCGAGCAGTACTTC
d_call: .; clone_size: .; j_call: TRBJ2-2; v_call: TRBV7-2; cdr3_aa: CASSPGHPNTGELFF; cdr3_nt: TGTGCCAGCAGCCCGGGACATCCGAACACCGGGGAGCTGTTTTTT
d_call: .; clone_size: .; j_call: TRBJ1-6; v_call: TRBV6-5; cdr3_aa: CASRPGAYNSPLHF; cdr3_nt: TGTGCCAGTCGTCCGGGGGCCTATAATTCACCCCTCCACTTT
d_call: TRBD2; clone_size: .; j_call: TRBJ2-1; v_call: TRBV7-6; cdr3_aa: CASSFSMGSGRDNEQFF; cdr3_nt: TGTGCCAGCAGCTTCTCCATGGGGAGCGGGAGGGACAATGAGCAGTTCTTC
d_call: .; clone_size: .; j_call: TRBJ1-1; v_call: TRBV4-3; cdr3_aa: CASSQDLGGTEAFF; cdr3_nt: TGCGCCAGCAGCCAAGATCTTGGAGGCACTGAAGCTTTCTTT
d_call: .; clone_size: .; j_call: TRBJ2-1; v_call: TRBV6-5; cdr3_aa: CASSYSSSNEQFF; cdr3_nt: TGTGCCAGCAGTTACTCGAGTAGCAATGAGCAGTTCTTC
d_call: .; clone_size: .; j_call: TRBJ1-5; v_call: TRBV18; cdr3_aa: CASSPPPASFGGDQPQHF; cdr3_nt: TGTGCCAGCTCACCACCACCCGCGTCGTTCGGGGGAGATCAGCCCCAGCATTTT
d_call: .; clone_size: .; j_call: TRBJ1-4; v_call: TRBV9; cdr3_aa: CASSVGLLNEKLFF; cdr3_nt: TGTGCCAGCAGCGTCGGACTGTTAAATGAAAAACTGTTTTTT
d_call: TRBD1; clone_size: .; j_call: TRBJ1-6; v_call: TRBV7-2; cdr3_aa: CASSLTGTGNSPLHF; cdr3_nt: TGTGCCAGCAGCTTGACCGGGACAGGGAATTCACCCCTCCACTTT
d_call: TRBD2; clone_size: .; j_call: TRBJ2-3; v_call: TRBV9; cdr3_aa: CASSPSGRAADTQYF; cdr3_nt: TGTGCCAGCAGCCCTAGCGGGAGGGCCGCAGATACGCAGTATTTT
d_call: .; clone_size: .; j_call: TRBJ2-3; v_call: TRBV12-3/TRBV12-4; cdr3_aa: CASSFGGTDTQYF; cdr3_nt: TGTGCCAGCAGTTTCGGGGGCACAGATACGCAGTATTTT
d_call: TRBD1; clone_size: .; j_call: TRBJ1-1; v_call: TRBV20-1; cdr3_aa: CSAETGQEAFF; cdr3_nt: TGCAGTGCTGAGACAGGGCAGGAAGCTTTCTTT
d_call: .; clone_size: .; j_call: TRBJ1-1; v_call: TRBV4-3; cdr3_aa: CASSQERTNTEAFF; cdr3_nt: TGCGCCAGCAGCCAAGAACGCACTAACACTGAAGCTTTCTTT
d_call: TRBD2; clone_size: .; j_call: TRBJ2-2; v_call: TRBV24-1; cdr3_aa: CATSDPSGTGGPTGELFF; cdr3_nt: TGTGCCACCAGTGACCCGTCTGGAACGGGAGGGCCTACCGGGGAGCTGTTTTTT
d_call: .; clone_size: .; j_call: TRBJ1-2; v_call: TRBV10-2; cdr3_aa: CASSEGRAYGYTF; cdr3_nt: TGCGCCAGCAGTGAAGGCAGGGCCTATGGCTACACCTTC
d_call: .; clone_size: once; j_call: TRBJ2-1; v_call: TRBV10-3; cdr3_aa: CAIRGTTGEQFF; cdr3_nt: TGTGCCATCAGGGGGACTACAGGGGAGCAGTTCTTC
d_call: .; clone_size: few; j_call: TRBJ1-4; v_call: TRBV27; cdr3_aa: CASSPGQPTTNEKLFF; cdr3_nt: TGTGCCAGCAGTCCGGGACAACCAACAACTAATGAAAAACTGTTTTTT
d_call: .; clone_size: .; j_call: TRBJ2-3; v_call: TRBV23-1; cdr3_aa: CASSPAGADTQYF; cdr3_nt: TGCGCCAGCAGTCCCGCCGGGGCAGATACGCAGTATTTT
d_call: .; clone_size: .; j_call: TRBJ2-3; v_call: TRBV12-3/TRBV12-4; cdr3_aa: CASSLRDTQYF; cdr3_nt: TGTGCCAGCAGTTTACGGGATACGCAGTATTTT
d_call: .; clone_size: .; j_call: TRBJ1-3; v_call: TRBV4-1; cdr3_aa: CASSPPSTESSGNTIYF; cdr3_nt: TGCGCCAGCAGCCCGCCATCGACTGAAAGCTCTGGAAACACCATATATTTT
d_call: .; clone_size: .; j_call: TRBJ1-5; v_call: TRBV7-9; cdr3_aa: CASSLGGRGQPQHF; cdr3_nt: TGTGCCAGCAGCTTAGGTGGACGAGGGCAGCCCCAGCATTTT
d_call: TRBD2; clone_size: .; j_call: TRBJ2-1; v_call: TRBV5-1; cdr3_aa: CASSLREGHNEQFF; cdr3_nt: TGCGCCAGCAGCTTGCGGGAGGGCCACAATGAGCAGTTCTTC
d_call: .; clone_size: .; j_call: TRBJ1-5; v_call: TRBV25-1; cdr3_aa: CASSDSGNQPQHF; cdr3_nt: TGTGCCAGCAGTGATAGTGGTAATCAGCCCCAGCATTTT
d_call: .; clone_size: .; j_call: TRBJ2-3; v_call: TRBV13; cdr3_aa: CASSSIAPSTDTQYF; cdr3_nt: TGTGCCAGCAGCTCCATAGCCCCGAGCACAGATACGCAGTATTTT
d_call: TRBD2; clone_size: .; j_call: TRBJ2-2; v_call: TRBV7-2; cdr3_aa: CASSPLTSGDGELFF; cdr3_nt: TGTGCCAGCAGCCCCCTTACTAGCGGAGACGGGGAGCTGTTTTTT
d_call: .; clone_size: .; j_call: TRBJ1-4; v_call: TRBV6-6; cdr3_aa: CASSETATNEKLFF; cdr3_nt: TGTGCCAGCAGCGAGACAGCAACTAATGAAAAACTGTTTTTT